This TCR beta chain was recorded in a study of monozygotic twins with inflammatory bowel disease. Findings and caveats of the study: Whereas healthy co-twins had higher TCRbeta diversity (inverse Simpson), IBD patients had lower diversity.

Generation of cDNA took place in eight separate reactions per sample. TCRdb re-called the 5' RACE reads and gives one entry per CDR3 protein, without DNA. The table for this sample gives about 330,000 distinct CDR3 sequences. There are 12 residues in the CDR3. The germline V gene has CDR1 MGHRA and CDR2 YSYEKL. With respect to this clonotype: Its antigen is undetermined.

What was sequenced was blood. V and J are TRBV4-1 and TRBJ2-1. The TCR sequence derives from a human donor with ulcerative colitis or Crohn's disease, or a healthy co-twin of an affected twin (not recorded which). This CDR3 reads CASSQPLGWQFF.